This TCR beta chain was identified during a study of untreated major depressive disorder. Notes on the study in general: Depressed patients' CD4+ T cells carried increased TRBV05-01 (Vbeta 5.1) usage versus control CD4+ T cells.

As to this clone: Its specificity is unknown.

Assay used: immunoSEQ multiplex PCR; TCRdb lists only in-frame clones, some missing. This table holds some 13,000 clones, around 90% found once. Germline CDR1 reads SGDLS; CDR2 reads YYNGEE. The CDR3 length is 15 residues. V was pared by 4 bases and J by 4 bases, with 17 bases between. This clonotype originated in a man aged 25-40 years with major depressive disorder. The V gene is TRBV9, the J gene TRBJ1-1; TRBD1 is a possible D gene (6 bases). Specimen: CD4+ T cells from PBMCs. The CDR3 DNA reads TGTGCCAGCAGCCCCAGGGGTTCGGGAGGCACTGAAGCTTTCTTT. The encoded protein is CASSPRGSGGTEAFF.